These 32 T cell receptor beta chains came from one sample sequenced in a study of CD8+CD57+ T cells in acquired aplastic anemia. Genomic DNA acted as the template from which TCR beta VDJ combination and CDR3 sequence profiling were carried out. TCRdb processed the reads anew with MiXCR; each CDR3 protein has one entry. The data contain roughly 190,000 distinct CDR3 sequences, approximately 50% of them singletons. The sample was sorted CD4+, CD8+, or CD8+CD57+ T cells (not recorded which) from PBMCs. All receptors derive from a human donor in good health, serving as a control.

This clonotype has a count of ten or more. The CDR3 region is CAISDRAGSHNSPLHF. The CDR3 DNA is TGTGCCATCAGTGATCGGGCAGGGTCGCATAATTCACCCCTCCACTTT. This chain connects TRBV10-3 to TRBJ1-6; D perhaps matches TRBD1 (5 bases). This CDR3 is built from 16 residues. Per the germline V gene, CDR1 is ENHRY and CDR2 is SYGVKD. Trimming pared 3 bases from V and 5 bases from J, leaving 14 bases between.

The V call is TRBV12-3 or TRBV12-4, the J call TRBJ1-2; D is undetermined. The CDR3 has 12 amino acids. Trimming took 7 bases from V and 6 from J, leaving 12 bases between them. The CDR3 bases are TGTGCCAGCACCCTATTAGTTCATGGCTACACCTTC. Amino acids: CASTLLVHGYTF.

This clonotype showed up just once. One end of the junction varies from germline; a read error may be responsible. V and J are TRBV24-1 and TRBJ2-7; TRBD2 matches at 7 bases. This CDR3 spans 15 amino acids. The germline gives CDR1 KGHDR, CDR2 SFDVKD. Written as DNA, the CDR3 is TGTGCCAGCAGTGGGGCTAGCGGTTCTGCCTACGAGCAGTACTTC. It encodes CASSGASGSAYEQYF.

This clonotype appeared many times. V gene TRBV7-2 combines with J gene TRBJ1-4; D unclear. The V end was cut by 0 bases, the J end by 0 bases, with 5 bases between. CDR1 and CDR2 from the germline V gene are SGHTA and FQGNSA. The CDR3 consists of 15 residues. The CDR3: CASSLARTTNEKLFF. The CDR3 nucleotides read TGTGCCAGCAGCTTAGCCCGAACAACTAATGAAAAACTGTTTTTT.

This clonotype appeared many times. The rearrangement joins TRBV6-1 to TRBJ1-1; TRBD1 matches at 7 bases. Germline lookup yields CDR1 MNHNS and CDR2 SASEGT. This CDR3 has 14 residues. Germline trimming cut 1 base from V and 1 base from J; bases unmatched to any gene: 0. In DNA, the CDR3 is TGTGCCAGCAGTGAAGGACAGGGGAACACTGAAGCTTTCTTT. Translating gives CASSEGQGNTEAFF.

This clonotype has a count of ten or more. The conserved phenylalanine or tryptophan normally closing the CDR3 is absent here, so this likely arose from a read error. No DNA is shown, since the ends of the CDR3 on it are uncertain; the CDR3 is the one TCRdb lists. This chain uses TRBV5-8 with TRBJ2-7. The CDR3 length equals 9 residues, ends included. Germline-derived CDR1 and CDR2 are SGHTS and YDEGEE. This CDR3 is CASSFPSDL.

This clonotype was counted at least ten times. The chain combines TRBV10-3 with TRBJ1-5, with unresolved D. The CDR3 length is 16 residues. In germline, CDR1 is ENHRY, CDR2 SYGVKD. Trimming left V 0 bases short and J 0 bases short, with 9 bases between. CDR3 DNA sequence: TGTGCCATCAGTGAGTCGGTGGTCATTAGCAATCAGCCCCAGCATTTT. Translation gives CAISESVVISNQPQHF.

This clonotype was recorded many times. The chain couples TRBV5-8 to TRBJ1-3, with D maybe TRBD1 (5 bases). CDR1 is SGHTS, CDR2 YDEGEE, per germline. V dropped 0 bases and J dropped 2 bases, with 9 bases sitting between them. The CDR3 is 15 residues long. CDR3 in amino acids: CASSLAGRAGNTIYF. The CDR3 DNA reads as TGTGCCAGCAGCTTGGCGGGGCGAGCTGGAAACACCATATATTTT.

This clonotype has ten or more counts. CDR3 coding DNA: TGCGCCAGCAGCTTGGACAGGGGGAACAATCAGCCCCAGCATTTT. It is translated as CASSLDRGNNQPQHF. The chain recombines TRBV5-1 with TRBJ1-5; the match to TRBD1 covers 8 bases. The germline V gene has CDR1 SGHRS and CDR2 YFSETQ. V lost 0 bases, J lost 3 bases, and 2 bases stayed unmatched. The CDR3 extends over 15 amino acids.

This rearrangement joins TRBV5-1 to TRBJ1-2; TRBD1 aligns across 8 bases. Losses at the gene ends were 0 bases for V and 4 bases for J; bases not matched to a gene: 5. From germline, CDR1 is SGHRS and CDR2 YFSETQ. CDR3 length: 15 residues. CDR3 sequence reads: CASSLAGQGGYGYTF. The CDR3 nucleotides read TGCGCCAGCAGCTTGGCCGGACAGGGCGGCTATGGCTACACCTTC.

This clonotype was counted many times. The V call is TRBV5-1, the J call TRBJ2-2; the D gene is possibly TRBD2 (7 bases). The V gene's germline CDR1 is SGHRS and CDR2 YFSETQ. The V end lost 7 bases, the J end lost 8 bases, and 24 bases lay between the germline ends. This CDR3 has 16 residues. The CDR3, as DNA: TGCGCCAGCCGCCCCCGGGGGGACGCGGGGGCTGGGGAGCTGTTTTTT. This translates into CASRPRGDAGAGELFF.

This clonotype was observed a handful of times. V and J are TRBV30 and TRBJ1-5; D unclear. The CDR3 runs to 14 residues. The V and J ends lost 5 bases and 5 bases respectively, with 16 bases between them. The germline CDR1 and CDR2 sequences are GTSNPN and SVGIG (reference sequence). CDR3 DNA sequence: TGTGCCTGGCGAGAGGCAGGAGGTTATCAGCCCCAGCATTTT. Translated: CAWREAGGYQPQHF. Drawing the rest from reference TRBV30 and TRBJ1-5, the complete variable domain is SQTIHQWPATLVQPVGSPLSLECTVEGTSNPNLYWYRQAAGRGLQLLFYSVGIGQISSEVPQNLSASRPQDRQFILSSKKLLLSDSGFYLCAWREAGGYQPQHFGDGTRLSIL.

V and J are TRBV15 and TRBJ2-1; 8 bases map to TRBD2. CDR1 LNHNV and CDR2 YYDKDF come from the germline V gene (reference sequence). The CDR3 consists of 15 residues. J gave up 0 bases and V 3 bases, and 1 base lay outside the gene matches. The CDR3 loop reads CATSSGGASYNEQFF. The CDR3 DNA reads as TGTGCCACCAGCAGCGGGGGGGCCTCCTACAATGAGCAGTTCTTC.

The chain carries TRBV29-1 and TRBJ2-7; D call uncertain. This CDR3 comprises 14 residues. Trimming removed 3 bases at V and 1 base at J, with 13 bases between. Germline CDR1 SQVTM, CDR2 ANQGSEA. CDR3 loop: CSVDGSKWSYEQYF. As DNA, the CDR3 is TGCAGCGTTGACGGCTCCAAGTGGTCCTACGAGCAGTACTTC.

The chain employs TRBV7-2 and TRBJ2-5, with D perhaps being TRBD1 or TRBD2 (6 bases each). V shed 1 base and J shed 5 bases, with 14 bases lying between them. Germline V gene data show CDR1 as SGHTA and CDR2 as FQGNSA. The CDR3 spans 15 residues. The CDR3 region has the DNA TGTGCCAGCAGCTTAGTCTGGGGGGCGGGGGAGACCCAGTACTTC. Protein sequence: CASSLVWGAGETQYF.

CDR3 protein: CASSFSQNSPLHF. The CDR3, as DNA: TGTGCCAGCAGCTTCAGTCAGAATTCACCCCTCCACTTT. The chain combines TRBV11-3 with TRBJ1-6; D call uncertain. Germline CDR1 reads SGHNT; CDR2 reads YENEEA. The CDR3 extends over 13 amino acids. The V end was cut by 3 bases, the J end by 7 bases, with 7 bases between.

In this sample, this clonotype turned up once. V and J are TRBV11-2 and TRBJ1-1; 11 positions agree with TRBD1. Germline-derived CDR1 and CDR2 are SGHAT and FQNNGV. The CDR3 is 13 amino acids. V gave up 2 bases and J gave up 10 bases; unmatched junction bases: 3. The CDR3 is CASSLKGTGGAFF. In DNA, the CDR3 is TGTGCCAGCAGCTTAAAGGGGACAGGGGGAGCTTTCTTT.

This clonotype was seen at least ten times. The chain couples TRBV20-1 to TRBJ2-7; D is perhaps TRBD1 (6 bases). This CDR3 contains 12 residues. The V end was cut by 5 bases, the J end by 2 bases, with 10 bases between. Per the germline V gene, CDR1 is DFQATT and CDR2 is SNEGSKA (reference sequence). For the CDR3, the DNA is TGCAGTGCTCGGACAGATACCTACGAGCAGTACTTC. Amino acid sequence: CSARTDTYEQYF.

The CDR3 coding sequence is TGTGCCAGCAGCTTGGAACAGGGGACCTACGAGCAGTACTTC. Its protein is CASSLEQGTYEQYF. The rearrangement uses TRBV5-4 and TRBJ2-7; 7 bases map to TRBD1. Germline V gene data show CDR1 as SGHNT and CDR2 as YYREEE (reference sequence). The V gene end was trimmed by 0 bases and the J gene end by 2 bases; junction bases not matched to a gene: 2. The CDR3 contains 14 residues.

The V gene is TRBV2, the J gene TRBJ1-6, with D perhaps TRBD1 (5 bases). CDR1 is SNHLY and CDR2 is FYNNEI in the germline V gene. The V end was cut by 2 bases, the J end by 0 bases, with 8 bases between. This CDR3 is built from 16 residues. CDR3 nucleotide sequence: TGTGCCAGCAGTGAAAGACAGAGCTCCTATAATTCACCCCTCCACTTT. Protein sequence: CASSERQSSYNSPLHF.

This chain uses TRBV11-2 with TRBJ1-5, with 8 bases lining up with TRBD1. CDR1 and CDR2 (germline): SGHAT, FQNNGV. Unmatched junction bases numbered 5, after V lost 1 base and J lost 3 bases. The CDR3 is made up of 16 amino acids. For the CDR3, the DNA is TGTGCCAGCAGCTTAGTCGGGACAGGATACAATCAGCCCCAGCATTTT. It yields the protein CASSLVGTGYNQPQHF.

The chain couples TRBV14 to TRBJ2-5, with D perhaps TRBD1 (7 bases). V shed 3 bases and J shed 5 bases, with 13 bases lying between them. The CDR3 length is 14 residues. Germline loops: CDR1 SGHDN, CDR2 FVKESK. As DNA, the CDR3 is TGTGCCAGCAGCCACATACAGGGGAGGGAGACCCAGTACTTC. Residues: CASSHIQGRETQYF.

The V and J genes are TRBV20-1 and TRBJ2-3; 7 positions agree with TRBD1. The germline CDR1 and CDR2 sequences are DFQATT and SNEGSKA (reference sequence). Trimming at V came to 6 bases and at J to 3 bases, leaving 9 bases not matched to a gene. This CDR3 contains 14 residues. The CDR3 DNA follows: TGCAGTGCCAGCAGACCAGGGGGAACAGATACGCAGTATTTT. Protein sequence: CSASRPGGTDTQYF.

The rearrangement joins TRBV19 to TRBJ2-3, with 7 bases aligning to TRBD1. The CDR3 runs 13 residues. V was clipped by 9 bases and J by 4 bases; unmatched bases: 7. Germline CDR1 is LNHDA and CDR2 is SQIVND (reference sequence). The CDR3 loop reads CASRDSPADTQYF. The CDR3 bases are TGTGCCAGCAGGGACAGCCCGGCAGATACGCAGTATTTT.

The V gene is TRBV14, the J gene TRBJ2-7, with a weak D call TRBD2 (5 bases). The ends were cut back, 10 bases at V and 6 bases at J, with 10 bases in the middle. The germline V gene has CDR1 SGHDN and CDR2 FVKESK. The CDR3 spans 10 residues. The CDR3 DNA follows: TGTGCCAACCCAGCGGTCGAGCAGTACTTC. This sequence encodes CANPAVEQYF.

The chain employs TRBV7-9 and TRBJ2-7; D tentatively reads TRBD1 or TRBD2 (5 bases each). V lost 4 bases and J 0 bases, leaving 13 bases between the germline ends. The CDR3 has 15 amino acids. In germline, CDR1 is SEHNR, CDR2 FQNEAQ (reference sequence). CDR3 sequence reads: CASSSEWGISYEQYF. The CDR3 DNA follows: TGTGCCAGCAGCTCCGAGTGGGGGATCTCCTACGAGCAGTACTTC.

The V gene is TRBV25-1, the J gene TRBJ2-1, with 8 bases fitting TRBD2. V shed 4 bases, J shed 5 bases, and the junction held 7 bases outside the gene matches. Looked up from germline, CDR1 is MGHDK and CDR2 is SYGVNS. The CDR3 loop spans 15 amino acids. CDR3 region: CASSGIAGSNNEQFF. CDR3 coding DNA: TGTGCCAGCAGTGGTATAGCGGGATCCAACAATGAGCAGTTCTTC. Filled out from reference TRBV25-1 and TRBJ2-1, the complete variable domain reads EADIYQTPRYLVIGTGKKITLECSQTMGHDKMYWYQQDPGMELHLIHYSYGVNSTEKGDLSSESTVSRIRTEHFPLTLESARPSHTSQYLCASSGIAGSNNEQFFGPGTRLTVL.

This chain links TRBV7-3 with TRBJ2-1, with 9 bases fitting TRBD1. V lost 4 bases and J lost 4; bases outside the gene matches: 8. Germline V gene data show CDR1 as SGHTA and CDR2 as FQGTGA. The CDR3 is 16 amino acids. The DNA for the CDR3 is TGTGCCAGCAGCTCCTCGGGACAGGGTTTTTACAATGAGCAGTTCTTC. Its protein is CASSSSGQGFYNEQFF.

Concerning this clonotype itself: No DNA is shown, since the ends of the CDR3 on it are uncertain; the CDR3 is the one TCRdb lists. The chain employs TRBV19 and TRBJ1-5; TRBD1 is the table's D call, not checked against the DNA. The CDR3 totals 24 residues, both ends included. Germline lookup yields CDR1 LNHDA and CDR2 SQIVND (reference sequence). The CDR3 region is CASSETGGSYEQYFGPGWYQPQHF.

This chain uses TRBV29-1 with TRBJ2-7; D not resolved. The CDR3 length is 12 residues. The germline V gene has CDR1 SQVTM and CDR2 ANQGSEA. V shed 7 bases and J shed 0 bases, with 10 bases lying between them. In nucleotides, the CDR3 is TGCAGCGCACCTCCGTGCTCCTACGAGCAGTACTTC. Translation gives CSAPPCSYEQYF.

The chain's CDR3 is CASSAGTAYEQYF. As DNA, the CDR3 is TGTGCCAGCAGCGCCGGGACAGCCTACGAGCAGTACTTC. The chain couples TRBV9 to TRBJ2-7; 7 bases are a match to TRBD1. Germline loops: CDR1 SGDLS, CDR2 YYNGEE. This CDR3 spans 13 amino acids. V shed 3 bases and J 2 bases; nucleotides not matched to a gene: 2.

This clonotype was counted only a few times. This CDR3 is missing its conserved last phenylalanine or tryptophan, likely due to a read error. This chain joins TRBV27 and TRBJ1-2, with TRBD1 matching 11 bases. CDR3 length: 14 amino acids. The V gene's germline CDR1 is MNHEY and CDR2 SMNVEV (reference sequence). The V segment lost 6 bases and the J segment 6 bases; nucleotides outside the gene matches: 6. The CDR3 nucleotides read TGTGCCAGCAGATCCTGGACAGGGGGCGATGGCTACACCCTC. It codes for CASRSWTGGDGYTL.